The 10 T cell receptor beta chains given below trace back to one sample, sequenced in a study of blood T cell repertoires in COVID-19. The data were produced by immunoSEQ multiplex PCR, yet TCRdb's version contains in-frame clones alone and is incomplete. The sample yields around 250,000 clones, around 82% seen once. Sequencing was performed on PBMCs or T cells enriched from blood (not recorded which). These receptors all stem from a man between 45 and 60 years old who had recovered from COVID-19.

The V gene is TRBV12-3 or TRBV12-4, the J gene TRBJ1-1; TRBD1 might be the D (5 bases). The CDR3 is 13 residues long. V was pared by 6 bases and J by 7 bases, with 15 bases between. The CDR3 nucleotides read TGTGCCAGCAGCCCCCCGCGGGGGGATGAAGCTTTCTTT. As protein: CASSPPRGDEAFF.

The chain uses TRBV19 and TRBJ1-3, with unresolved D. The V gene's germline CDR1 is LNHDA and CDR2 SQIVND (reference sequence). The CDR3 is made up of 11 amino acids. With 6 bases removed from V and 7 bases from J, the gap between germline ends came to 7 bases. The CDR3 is CASRFANTIYF. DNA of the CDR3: TGTGCCAGTAGATTCGCGAACACCATATATTTT.

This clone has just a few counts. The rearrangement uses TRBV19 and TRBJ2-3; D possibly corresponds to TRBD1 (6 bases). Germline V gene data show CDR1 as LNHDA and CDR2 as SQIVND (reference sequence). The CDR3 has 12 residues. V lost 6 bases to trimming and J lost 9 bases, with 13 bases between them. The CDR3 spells CASSVDRTTQYF. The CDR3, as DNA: TGTGCCAGTAGCGTGGACAGAACGACGCAGTATTTT.

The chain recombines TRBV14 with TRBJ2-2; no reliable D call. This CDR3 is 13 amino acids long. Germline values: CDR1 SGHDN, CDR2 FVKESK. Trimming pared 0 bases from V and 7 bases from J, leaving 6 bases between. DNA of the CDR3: TGTGCCAGCAGCCAAGATCTTTTCGGGGAGCTGTTTTTT. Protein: CASSQDLFGELFF.

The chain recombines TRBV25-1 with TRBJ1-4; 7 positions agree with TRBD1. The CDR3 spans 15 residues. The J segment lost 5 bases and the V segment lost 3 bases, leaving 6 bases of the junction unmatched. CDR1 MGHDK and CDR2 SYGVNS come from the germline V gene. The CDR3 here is CASSDWGTENEKLFF. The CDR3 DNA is TGTGCCAGCAGTGACTGGGGGACAGAGAATGAAAAACTGTTTTTT.

The CDR3 nucleotides read TGTGCCAGCATCTTCAGCGGGGGAGTTCAGGGCTACACCTTC. The encoded protein is CASIFSGGVQGYTF. The chain has TRBV5-6 and TRBJ1-2; the D gene is possibly TRBD1 (5 bases). The ends were cut back, 6 bases at V and 8 bases at J, with 20 bases in the middle. Germline assignment: CDR1 SGHDT and CDR2 YYEEEE. There are 14 residues in the CDR3.

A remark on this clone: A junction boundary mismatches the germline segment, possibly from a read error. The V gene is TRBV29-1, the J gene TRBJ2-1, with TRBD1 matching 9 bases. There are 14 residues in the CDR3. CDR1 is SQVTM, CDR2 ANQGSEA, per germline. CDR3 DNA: TGCAGCGCTGAAGGGGACAGGGATTACAATGAGCAGTTCTTC. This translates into CSAEGDRDYNEQFF.

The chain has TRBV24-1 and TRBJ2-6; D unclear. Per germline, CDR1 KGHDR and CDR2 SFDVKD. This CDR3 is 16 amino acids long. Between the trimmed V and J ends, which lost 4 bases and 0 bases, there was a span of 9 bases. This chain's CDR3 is CATSDLDGSGANVLTF. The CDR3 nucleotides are TGTGCCACCAGTGACCTAGACGGCTCTGGGGCCAACGTCCTGACTTTC.

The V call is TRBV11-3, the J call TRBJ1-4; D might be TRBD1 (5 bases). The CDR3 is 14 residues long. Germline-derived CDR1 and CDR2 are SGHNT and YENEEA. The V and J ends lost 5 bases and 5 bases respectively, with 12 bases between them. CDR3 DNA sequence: TGTGCCAGCAGCCAGACACGGGGGAATGAAAAACTGTTTTTT. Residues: CASSQTRGNEKLFF.

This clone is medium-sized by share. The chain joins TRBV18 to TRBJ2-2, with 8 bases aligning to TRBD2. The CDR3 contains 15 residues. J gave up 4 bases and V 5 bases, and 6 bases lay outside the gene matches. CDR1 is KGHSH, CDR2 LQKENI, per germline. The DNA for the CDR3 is TGTGCCAGCTCAGCCGGGACTAGATCCACCGGGGAGCTGTTTTTT. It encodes CASSAGTRSTGELFF.